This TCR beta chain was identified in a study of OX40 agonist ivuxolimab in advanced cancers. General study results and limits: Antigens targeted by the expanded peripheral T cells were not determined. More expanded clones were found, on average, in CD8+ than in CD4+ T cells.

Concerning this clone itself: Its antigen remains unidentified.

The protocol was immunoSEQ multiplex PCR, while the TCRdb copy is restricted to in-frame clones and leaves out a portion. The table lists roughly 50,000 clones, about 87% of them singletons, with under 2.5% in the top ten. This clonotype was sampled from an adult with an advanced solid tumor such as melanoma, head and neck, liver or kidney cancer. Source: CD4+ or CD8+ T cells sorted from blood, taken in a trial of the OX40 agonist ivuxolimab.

The CDR3 DNA reads as TGTGCCAGCAGGCTCACCGGGGAGCTGTTTTTT. It specifies CASRLTGELFF. V and J are TRBV2 and TRBJ2-2; no reliable D call. Trimming pared 6 bases from V and 4 bases from J, leaving 3 bases between. The CDR3 has 11 residues. CDR1 is SNHLY and CDR2 is FYNNEI in the germline V gene.